The T cell receptor beta chain described here comes from a study of regulatory T cells in long-lasting Graves disease. General observations from the study: TRBV28 was favored in persistent disease, as were TRBJ1-2 and TRBJ2-5. Sharing of public clonotypes was greater in persistent patients (about 2,500) than in new patients (almost 1,000).

This clonotype was detected many times. Its antigen is currently unknown. There are 16 residues in the CDR3. J was trimmed by 1 base and V by 2 bases; bases with no gene match: 6. The V gene's germline CDR1 is MDHEN and CDR2 SYDVKM. CDR3-region Arm-PCR and iRepertoire HTBI primers produced the TCR beta libraries. TCRdb recomputed calls from the multiplex PCR reads with MiXCR, one row per CDR3 protein. The sample records more than 400,000 distinct CDR3 sequences, 16% being singletons. As to time point: newly diagnosed GD, antithyroid drugs for less than 3 months. With RNA extracted from PBMCs as input, the TCR library was made. These sequences were also reported in another study, on T cells in Graves' hyperthyroidism and ophthalmopathy. That source adds: Those patients with uncontrolled infection, other autoimmune disease, pregnancy or lactation were excluded.

This sequence joins TRBV28 and TRBJ2-3, with 7 bases identical to TRBD2. Specimen: peripheral blood mononuclear cells (PBMCs), collected at new diagnosis, from a patient treated with antithyroid drugs. The origin of this receptor is a man aged 40-55 years with Graves disease. The CDR3 is CASSLGAGVGTDTQYF. The CDR3 nucleotides are TGTGCCAGCAGTTTAGGCGCGGGAGTGGGCACAGATACGCAGTATTTT.